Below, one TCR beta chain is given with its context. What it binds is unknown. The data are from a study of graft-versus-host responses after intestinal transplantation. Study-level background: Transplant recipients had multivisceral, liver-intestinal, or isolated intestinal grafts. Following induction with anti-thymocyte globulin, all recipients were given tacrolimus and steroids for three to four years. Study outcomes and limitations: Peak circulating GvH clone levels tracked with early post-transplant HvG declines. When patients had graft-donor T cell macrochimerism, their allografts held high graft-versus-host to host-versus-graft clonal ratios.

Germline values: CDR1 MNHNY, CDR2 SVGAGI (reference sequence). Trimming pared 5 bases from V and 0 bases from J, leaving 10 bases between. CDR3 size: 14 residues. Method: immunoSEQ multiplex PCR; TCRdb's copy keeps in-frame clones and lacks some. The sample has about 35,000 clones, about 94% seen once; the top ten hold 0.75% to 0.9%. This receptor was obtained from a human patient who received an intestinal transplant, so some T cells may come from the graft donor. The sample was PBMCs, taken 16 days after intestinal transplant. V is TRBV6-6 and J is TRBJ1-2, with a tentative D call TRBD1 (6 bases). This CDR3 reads CASSVYRANYGYTF. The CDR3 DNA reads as TGTGCCAGCAGTGTATACAGGGCTAACTATGGCTACACCTTC.